The sequence of this T cell receptor beta chain was determined in a study of blood T cells in healthy people across ages. Germline V gene data show CDR1 as SNHLY and CDR2 as FYNNEI. Germline trimming cut 8 bases from V and 7 bases from J; bases unmatched to any gene: 6. The CDR3 totals 13 residues. Primed by a sample-barcoded 5' primer and a J-beta primer mix, a second PCR proceeded for about 6 to 11 cycles. TCRdb passed the 5' RACE reads through MiXCR, listing each CDR3 protein once. Among approximately 790,000 distinct CDR3 sequences listed, about 59% were seen once. The source is a man aged 25-40 years in good health. The chain combines TRBV2 with TRBJ1-4, with 8 bases fitting TRBD1. Sequencing was done on a sample of blood. CDR3 coding DNA: TGTGCCAGCGGACAGGGTGGCGGTGAAAAACTGTTTTTT. Its protein is CASGQGGGEKLFF.